This TCR beta chain was found in a study of cytomegalovirus exposure and HLA in healthy donors. From germline, CDR1 is SNHLY and CDR2 FYNNEI. V gave up 6 bases and J gave up 0 bases; unmatched junction bases: 11. The CDR3 sequence is 17 residues long. Sequencing was performed with immunoSEQ multiplex PCR; in TCRdb, only in-frame clones are kept and a portion is missing. The data contain roughly 120,000 clones, over 85% of them singletons. General study findings and limits: Specificity of a few CMV-associated chains for CMV antigens was verified in vitro. A later analysis found first-cohort TCR clusters tended to co-occur in the 110 or so validation repertoires.

Of note for this clone: Its matching antigen is unknown.

V is TRBV2 and J is TRBJ2-3; 8 bases match TRBD1. The sample consisted of PBMCs. The clonotype originates from a man aged 30 to 39 in good health and CMV-seronegative. The CDR3 DNA reads TGTGCCAGCAGCGCCTCGGACAGGGCCACTAGCACAGATACGCAGTATTTT. It encodes CASSASDRATSTDTQYF.